These T cell receptor beta chains were read from a single sample in a study of a mutant IDH1 vaccine in newly diagnosed glioma. For these TCRs, the target antigens are not known. Method: immunoSEQ multiplex PCR; TCRdb's copy keeps in-frame clones and lacks some. The profile covers tens of thousands of clones, with around 82% appearing a single time and roughly 20% taken by the ten largest. The sample consisted of PBMCs, taken from a glioma patient whose treatment included an IDH1 peptide vaccine. The source is a young man with glioma. Some clones in this sample may be carry-over from other donors' samples. Each CDR3 is given without its conserved first and last residue. Clone size appears in some rows only: once, few, many, or a class for an expanded clone.

V gene	clone size	CDR3 length	J gene	CDR3 protein
TRBV5-4	.	11	TRBJ1-2	ASSPGADNGYT
TRBV6-4	.	11	TRBJ1-2	ASSRDGLYGYT
TRBV10-3	.	13	TRBJ1-1	AISEPRTGNTEAF
TRBV9	.	14	TRBJ2-2	ASSPRQGNIPGELF
TRBV19	.	10	TRBJ2-3	ASSRHTDTQY
TRBV6-5	few	12	TRBJ1-5	ASRTTGRGQPQH
TRBV6-1	.	13	TRBJ2-1	ASSSQPGQGNEQF
TRBV28	once	15	TRBJ2-7	ASSQTPGQAASYEQY
TRBV7-8	.	13	TRBJ2-1	ASSSGTSGRGEQF
TRBV7-9	.	11	TRBJ1-1	ATRRVVNTEAF
TRBV27	.	13	TRBJ1-1	ASRYSTRGNTEAF
TRBV11-2	.	11	TRBJ1-4	ASSLERGGKLF
TRBV30	few	9	TRBJ1-2	AWSRDYGYT
TRBV7-9	.	10	TRBJ2-3	ASSIGTDTQY
TRBV6-5	.	13	TRBJ2-2	ASRPPTGVTGELF
TRBV14	.	13	TRBJ2-7	ASSQDSPGPYEQY
TRBV30	.	12	TRBJ1-5	AWSWAGSNQPQH